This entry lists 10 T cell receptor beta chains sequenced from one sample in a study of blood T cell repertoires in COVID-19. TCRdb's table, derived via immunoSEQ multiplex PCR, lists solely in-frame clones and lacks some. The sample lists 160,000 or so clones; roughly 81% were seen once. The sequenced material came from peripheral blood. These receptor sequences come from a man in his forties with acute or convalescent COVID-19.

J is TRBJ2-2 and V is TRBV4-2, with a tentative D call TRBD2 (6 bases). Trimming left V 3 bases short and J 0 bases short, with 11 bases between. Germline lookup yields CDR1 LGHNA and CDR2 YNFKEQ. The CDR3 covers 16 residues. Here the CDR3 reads CASSQPQRANTGELFF. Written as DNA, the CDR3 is TGTGCCAGCAGCCAGCCCCAGCGGGCGAACACCGGGGAGCTGTTTTTT.

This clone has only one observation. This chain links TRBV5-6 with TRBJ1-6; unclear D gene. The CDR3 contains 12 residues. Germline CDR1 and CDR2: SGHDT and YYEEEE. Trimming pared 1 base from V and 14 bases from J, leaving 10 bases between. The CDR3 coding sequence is TGTGCCAGCAGCTTGTCGGGAGAGGCCCTCCACTTT. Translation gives CASSLSGEALHF.

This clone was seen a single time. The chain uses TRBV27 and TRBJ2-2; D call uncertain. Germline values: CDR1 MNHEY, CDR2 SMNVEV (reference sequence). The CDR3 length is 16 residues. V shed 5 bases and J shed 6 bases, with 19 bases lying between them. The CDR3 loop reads CASSPGLHISPGELFF. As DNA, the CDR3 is TGTGCCAGCAGTCCTGGCTTACATATATCCCCCGGGGAGCTGTTTTTT.

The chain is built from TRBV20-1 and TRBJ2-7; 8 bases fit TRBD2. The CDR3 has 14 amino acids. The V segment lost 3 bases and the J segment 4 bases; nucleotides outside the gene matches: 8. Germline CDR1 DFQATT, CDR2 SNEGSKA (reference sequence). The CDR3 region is CSASSVAGQYEQYF. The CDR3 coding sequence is TGCAGTGCTAGTTCGGTAGCGGGGCAATACGAGCAGTACTTC.

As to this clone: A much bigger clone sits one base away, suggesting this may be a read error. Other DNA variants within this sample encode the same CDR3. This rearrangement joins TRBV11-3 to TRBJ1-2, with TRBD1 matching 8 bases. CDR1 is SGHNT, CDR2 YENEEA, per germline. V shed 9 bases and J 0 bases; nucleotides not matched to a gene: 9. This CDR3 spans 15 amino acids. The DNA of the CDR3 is TGTGCCAGTAGCAACCAGGGGGCATCTAACTATGGCTACACCTTC. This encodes CASSNQGASNYGYTF. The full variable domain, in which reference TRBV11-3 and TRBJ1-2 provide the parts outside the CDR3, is EAGVVQSPRYKIIEKKQPVAFWCNPISGHNTLYWYLQNLGQGPELLIRYENEEAVDDSQLPKDRFSAERLKGVDSTLKIQPAELGDSAVYLCASSNQGASNYGYTFGSGTRLTVV.

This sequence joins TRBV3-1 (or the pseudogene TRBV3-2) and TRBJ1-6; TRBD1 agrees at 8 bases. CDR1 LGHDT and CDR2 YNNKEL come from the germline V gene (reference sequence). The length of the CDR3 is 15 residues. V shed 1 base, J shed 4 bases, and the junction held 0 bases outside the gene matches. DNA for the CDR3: TGTGCCAGCAGCCAAGGACAGGGGTATAATTCACCCCTCCACTTT. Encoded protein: CASSQGQGYNSPLHF.

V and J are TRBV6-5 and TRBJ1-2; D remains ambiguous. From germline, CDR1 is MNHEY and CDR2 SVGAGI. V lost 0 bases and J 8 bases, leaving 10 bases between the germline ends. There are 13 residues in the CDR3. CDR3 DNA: TGTGCCAGCAGTTACTCGTGGGAGGACGGCTACACCTTC. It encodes CASSYSWEDGYTF.

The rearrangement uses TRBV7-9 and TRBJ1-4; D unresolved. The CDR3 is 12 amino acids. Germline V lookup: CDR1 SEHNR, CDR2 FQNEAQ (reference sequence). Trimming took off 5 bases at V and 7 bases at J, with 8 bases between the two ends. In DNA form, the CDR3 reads TGTGCCAGCAGCCCTGACATTGAAAAACTGTTTTTT. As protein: CASSPDIEKLFF.

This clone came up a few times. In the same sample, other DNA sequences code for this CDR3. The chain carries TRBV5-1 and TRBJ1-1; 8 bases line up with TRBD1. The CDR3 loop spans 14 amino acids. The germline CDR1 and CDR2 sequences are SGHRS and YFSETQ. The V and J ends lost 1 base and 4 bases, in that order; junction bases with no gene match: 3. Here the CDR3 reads CASSLTGGSTEAFF. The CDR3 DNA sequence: TGCGCCAGCAGCTTGACAGGGGGGAGCACTGAAGCTTTCTTT. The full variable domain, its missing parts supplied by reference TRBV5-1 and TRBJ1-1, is KAGVTQTPRYLIKTRGQQVTLSCSPISGHRSVSWYQQTPGQGLQFLFEYFSETQRNKGNFPGRFSGRQFSNSRSEMNVSTLELGDSALYLCASSLTGGSTEAFFGQGTRLTVV.

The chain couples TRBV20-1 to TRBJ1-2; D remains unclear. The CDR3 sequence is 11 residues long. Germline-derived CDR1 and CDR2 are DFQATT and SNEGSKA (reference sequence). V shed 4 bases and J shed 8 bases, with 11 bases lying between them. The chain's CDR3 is CSATQDGGYTF. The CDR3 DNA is TGCAGTGCTACTCAGGATGGCGGCTACACCTTC.